The 30 T cell receptor beta chains presented below share a single source sample, sequenced in a study of OX40 agonist ivuxolimab in advanced cancers. Here immunoSEQ multiplex PCR was the method, and the copy in TCRdb shows in-frame clones only, minus some. This sample carries around 60,000 clones, 89% of them seen once, and the ten largest clones take about 18%. Sequenced material: CD4+ or CD8+ T cells sorted from blood, taken in a trial of the OX40 agonist ivuxolimab. These receptors originate from an adult with an advanced solid tumor such as melanoma, head and neck, liver or kidney cancer.

This sequence joins TRBV15 and TRBJ2-2; a possible D gene is TRBD2 (6 bases). The CDR3 runs to 15 residues. The ends were cut back, 1 base at V and 1 base at J, with 7 bases in the middle. Germline CDR1 is LNHNV and CDR2 is YYDKDF (reference sequence). CDR3: CATSRGLVNTGELFF. The CDR3 DNA reads TGTGCCACCAGCAGAGGACTAGTGAACACCGGGGAGCTGTTTTTT.

The rearrangement uses TRBV28 and TRBJ2-1; no definite D call. Trimming pared 3 bases from V and 3 bases from J, leaving 6 bases between. Germline CDR1 reads MDHEN; CDR2 reads SYDVKM. This CDR3 spans 13 amino acids. CDR3 region: CASSFPNYNEQFF. CDR3 nucleotides: TGTGCCAGCAGTTTCCCCAACTACAATGAGCAGTTCTTC.

The V gene is TRBV7-3, the J gene TRBJ2-3, with a tentative D call TRBD2 (5 bases). The germline gives CDR1 SGHTA, CDR2 FQGTGA. CDR3 length: 16 residues. V lost 5 bases and J 0 bases, leaving 15 bases between the germline ends. CDR3 residues: CASSAGLAPSTDTQYF. The CDR3 DNA reads TGTGCCAGCAGCGCCGGACTGGCGCCTAGCACAGATACGCAGTATTTT.

The chain couples TRBV28 to TRBJ2-1; D may be TRBD1 or TRBD2 (5 bases each). CDR1 and CDR2 (germline): MDHEN, SYDVKM. The CDR3 sequence is 16 residues long. The ends were cut back, 5 bases at V and 2 bases at J, with 16 bases in the middle. The CDR3 is CASSPFAGTTYNEQFF. The DNA of the CDR3 is TGTGCCAGCAGTCCCTTTGCCGGGACCACCTACAATGAGCAGTTCTTC.

The chain links TRBV5-6 to TRBJ2-1; the match to TRBD2 covers 7 bases. CDR1 and CDR2 from the germline V gene are SGHDT and YYEEEE. After removal of 1 base from V and 5 bases from J, the junction contained 12 bases not matched to a gene. This CDR3 is built from 17 residues. The CDR3 bases are TGTGCCAGCAGCTTGTGGTTGAGGGCGGGAGCGGACAATGAGCAGTTCTTC. The encoded protein is CASSLWLRAGADNEQFF.

This chain uses TRBV6-1 with TRBJ2-2, with D unresolved. CDR1 is MNHNS and CDR2 is SASEGT in the germline V gene. This CDR3 is 14 amino acids long. Trimming stripped 7 bases from V and 6 bases from J, with 15 bases between. CDR3 nucleotides: TGTGCCAGCACGACGGACCTCTCCCCCGGGGAGCTGTTTTTT. Its protein product is CASTTDLSPGELFF.

The gene calls are TRBV7-6 and TRBJ2-2, with a tentative D call TRBD2 (5 bases). The germline V gene encodes CDR1 SGHVS and CDR2 FNYEAQ. V was clipped by 5 bases and J by 1 base, with 17 bases between them. CDR3 length: 17 amino acids. The CDR3 spells CASSVLLRAVNTGELFF. The CDR3, as DNA: TGTGCCAGCAGCGTTCTCCTGCGGGCGGTGAACACCGGGGAGCTGTTTTTT. Full variable domain (remainder filled in from reference TRBV7-6 and TRBJ2-2): GAGVSQSPRYKVTKRGQDVALRCDPISGHVSLYWYRQALGQGPEFLTYFNYEAQQDKSGLPNDRFSAERPEGSISTLTIQRTEQRDSAMYRCASSVLLRAVNTGELFFGEGSRLTVL.

V usage is TRBV23-1 and J usage is TRBJ2-1; 9 nucleotides agree with TRBD1. TRBV23-1 is labeled an ORF, and its function is uncertain. J lost 8 bases, V lost 3 bases, and 2 bases had no gene match. The CDR3 runs to 13 residues. CDR3 region: CASSQGQGDEQFF. The DNA of the CDR3 is TGCGCCAGCAGTCAGGGACAGGGAGATGAGCAGTTCTTC.

The J gene is TRBJ1-4, the V gene TRBV16, with no clear D. The CDR3 extends over 11 amino acids. Germline V lookup: CDR1 KGHSY, CDR2 FQNENV. The ends were cut back, 1 base at V and 8 bases at J, with 2 bases in the middle. The CDR3 coding sequence is TGTGCCAGCAGCCAATTAGAAAAACTGTTTTTT. This codes for CASSQLEKLFF.

The chain recombines TRBV15 with TRBJ2-1, with D perhaps matching TRBD1 (5 bases). Between the trimmed V and J ends, which lost 1 base and 5 bases, there was a span of 12 bases. CDR1 LNHNV and CDR2 YYDKDF come from the germline V gene (reference sequence). The length of the CDR3 is 15 residues. CDR3 loop: CATSRVQVIDNEQFF. The CDR3 DNA reads as TGTGCCACCAGCAGAGTACAGGTTATCGACAATGAGCAGTTCTTC.

The chain carries TRBV27 and TRBJ2-1; 10 bases map to TRBD2. Germline values: CDR1 MNHEY, CDR2 SMNVEV (reference sequence). CDR3 size: 17 residues. Germline trimming cut 3 bases from V and 3 bases from J; bases unmatched to any gene: 8. The DNA of the CDR3 is TGTGCCAGCAGTTTGGACCGAAGCGGGAGGGTCTACAATGAGCAGTTCTTC. It codes for CASSLDRSGRVYNEQFF.

This clone appeared a single time. V gene TRBV7-9 combines with J gene TRBJ2-7; D not certain. In germline, CDR1 is SEHNR, CDR2 FQNEAQ (reference sequence). This CDR3 comprises 11 residues. Trimming removed 5 bases from V and 2 bases from J, with 4 bases in between. CDR3 in amino acids: CASSLTYEQYF. The CDR3 bases are TGTGCCAGCAGCCTAACCTACGAGCAGTACTTC.

CDR3 in DNA: TGTGCCAGCAGTCCAGGGAACTCTGGAAACACCATATATTTT. Its protein is CASSPGNSGNTIYF. The rearrangement joins TRBV6-5 to TRBJ1-3; maybe TRBD1 (5 bases). CDR1 and CDR2 from the germline V gene are MNHEY and SVGAGI. The V end was cut by 5 bases, the J end by 0 bases, with 8 bases between. This CDR3 comprises 14 residues.

The V call is TRBV15, the J call TRBJ2-5; D unclear. In germline, CDR1 is LNHNV, CDR2 YYDKDF (reference sequence). This CDR3 contains 15 residues. Trimming took 0 bases from V and 1 from J, leaving 9 bases between them. CDR3 amino acids: CATSRDSRIQETQYF. The CDR3 DNA reads TGTGCCACCAGCAGAGATTCCCGGATCCAAGAGACCCAGTACTTC.

With respect to this clone: Since a far larger clone is one base different, this is likely a read error. This same CDR3 is encoded by further DNA sequences in the sample. This chain connects TRBV5-1 to TRBJ2-5; 8 positions match TRBD1. The germline gives CDR1 SGHRS, CDR2 YFSETQ. The CDR3 sequence is 15 residues long. J gave up 4 bases and V 0 bases, and 5 bases lay outside the gene matches. This CDR3 is CASSLVAGGGETQYF. CDR3 DNA sequence: TGCGCCAGCAGCTTGGTCGCAGGGGGCGGAGAGACCCAGTACTTC.

The V gene is TRBV7-3, the J gene TRBJ2-7, with D possibly matching TRBD2 (6 bases). Germline CDR1 reads SGHTA; CDR2 reads FQGTGA. Trimming pared 5 bases from V and 1 base from J, leaving 12 bases between. The CDR3 has 14 amino acids. The CDR3 region is CASSELGGSYEQYF. In nucleotides, the CDR3 is TGTGCCAGCAGCGAGCTCGGAGGGTCCTACGAGCAGTACTTC.

This chain links TRBV4-3 with TRBJ2-3; 8 bases map to TRBD2. The CDR3 sequence is 19 residues long. Germline CDR1 reads LGHNA; CDR2 reads YSLEER. The ends lost 2 bases at V and 3 bases at J; junction bases unmatched: 16. Here the CDR3 reads CASSQTKGRQAGVTDTQYF. For the CDR3, the DNA is TGCGCCAGCAGCCAAACGAAGGGGAGGCAAGCGGGGGTGACAGATACGCAGTATTTT.

V usage is TRBV19 and J usage is TRBJ1-1; TRBD1 agrees at 10 bases. The trim removed 3 bases at V and 4 bases at J, leaving 2 bases unmatched. Germline values: CDR1 LNHDA, CDR2 SQIVND (reference sequence). CDR3 length equals 14 residues. Here the CDR3 DNA reads TGTGCCAGTAGTATCGGGGACAGGGGCACTGAAGCTTTCTTT. This sequence encodes CASSIGDRGTEAFF.

This chain uses TRBV7-3 with TRBJ1-6, with TRBD1 matching over 9 bases. J lost 6 bases, V lost 2 bases, and 2 bases had no gene match. The CDR3 loop spans 15 amino acids. Per the germline V gene, CDR1 is SGHTA and CDR2 is FQGTGA. CDR3 residues: CASSLGTGSNSPLHF. Here the CDR3 DNA reads TGTGCCAGCAGCTTAGGGACAGGGAGTAATTCACCCCTCCACTTT.

CDR3 nucleotides: TGCGCCAGCAGCGCGACGGATACGCAGTATTTT. Its translation: CASSATDTQYF. This chain links TRBV5-1 with TRBJ2-3, with D hard to call. The CDR3 is 11 amino acids. Germline V gene sequence: CDR1 SGHRS, CDR2 YFSETQ. Trimming cost V 4 bases and J 6 bases, with 6 bases left between them.

This clone occurred a few times. The CDR3 region is CASSDTNTGELFF. DNA for the CDR3: TGTGCCAGCAGTGACACGAACACCGGGGAGCTGTTTTTT. J is TRBJ2-2 and V is TRBV6-4; D ambiguous. V lost 2 bases, J lost 0 bases, and 1 base lay in between. The CDR3 sequence is 13 residues long. The germline CDR1 and CDR2 sequences are MRHNA and SNTAGT.

This clone was counted once. V gene TRBV4-1 combines with J gene TRBJ2-5; D possibly uses TRBD1 or TRBD2 (6 bases each). The DNA end lines up better with TRBJ2-7; the J call may be wrong. Per germline, CDR1 MGHRA and CDR2 YSYEKL. The CDR3 runs to 16 residues. This CDR3 reads CASSQDRRGVTYEQYF. The CDR3 DNA reads TGCGCCAGCAGCCAAGATCGAAGGGGGGTAACCTACGAGCAGTACTTC.

CDR3 in DNA: TGTGCCAGCAGCCAAGATTCGGGAGAAGGAGATACGCAGTATTTT. Protein product: CASSQDSGEGDTQYF. The V call is TRBV4-2, the J call TRBJ2-3; tentatively, D is TRBD2 (6 bases). Trimming removed 0 bases from V and 5 bases from J, with 12 bases in between. CDR1 and CDR2 (germline): LGHNA, YNFKEQ. The CDR3 loop spans 15 amino acids.

This chain uses TRBV5-1 with TRBJ2-3; 11 bases fit TRBD2. Trimming removed 2 bases from V and 4 bases from J; junction bases left unmatched: 3. The CDR3 runs to 15 residues. Germline V lookup: CDR1 SGHRS, CDR2 YFSETQ. CDR3 loop: CASSLLAGEADTQYF. The CDR3 DNA sequence: TGCGCCAGCAGCTTACTAGCGGGAGAAGCAGATACGCAGTATTTT. The full variable domain, in which reference TRBV5-1 and TRBJ2-3 provide the parts outside the CDR3, is KAGVTQTPRYLIKTRGQQVTLSCSPISGHRSVSWYQQTPGQGLQFLFEYFSETQRNKGNFPGRFSGRQFSNSRSEMNVSTLELGDSALYLCASSLLAGEADTQYFGPGTRLTVL.

This clone has a handful of counts. The rearrangement joins TRBV28 to TRBJ2-7; perhaps TRBD2 as D (5 bases). CDR3 length: 13 residues. Germline CDR1 and CDR2: MDHEN and SYDVKM. The ends were cut back, 6 bases at V and 6 bases at J, with 15 bases in the middle. This chain's CDR3 is CASRLDGPTEQYF. In DNA, the CDR3 is TGTGCCAGCAGACTAGATGGACCAACCGAGCAGTACTTC. Variable domain in full (rest from reference TRBV28 and TRBJ2-7): DVKVTQSSRYLVKRTGEKVFLECVQDMDHENMFWYRQDPGLGLRLIYFSYDVKMKEKGDIPEGYSVSREKKERFSLILESASTNQTSMYLCASRLDGPTEQYFGPGTRLTVT.

The chain uses TRBV7-9 and TRBJ2-2, with 8 bases fitting TRBD1. The CDR3 runs to 17 residues. The trim removed 3 bases at V and 0 bases at J, leaving 6 bases unmatched. Germline V gives CDR1 SEHNR, CDR2 FQNEAQ (reference sequence). This CDR3 reads CASSFSGRGPNTGELFF. Written as DNA, the CDR3 is TGTGCCAGCAGCTTCTCCGGCAGGGGGCCGAACACCGGGGAGCTGTTTTTT.

The chain couples TRBV7-9 to TRBJ2-7, with 7 bases fitting TRBD2. Trimming cost V 4 bases and J 2 bases; bases outside gene matches: 5. The CDR3 is 14 residues long. Germline lookup yields CDR1 SEHNR and CDR2 FQNEAQ (reference sequence). CDR3 sequence reads: CASSYPGTTYEQYF. CDR3 nucleotide sequence: TGTGCCAGCAGCTACCCCGGGACTACCTACGAGCAGTACTTC.

The chain is built from TRBV5-6 and TRBJ2-7, with a possible D match to TRBD1 (6 bases). This CDR3 contains 15 residues. V lost 1 base to trimming and J lost 3 bases, with 14 bases between them. Germline V CDR1 and CDR2: SGHDT, YYEEEE. The DNA of the CDR3 is TGTGCCAGCAGCTTGAGCGGCAGGGGCGACTACGAGCAGTACTTC. Translation gives CASSLSGRGDYEQYF.

This rearrangement joins TRBV4-3 to TRBJ2-2; D is uncertain. This CDR3 is 15 amino acids long. CDR1 and CDR2 from the germline V gene are LGHNA and YSLEER. Trimming took off 1 base at V and 5 bases at J, with 11 bases between the two ends. Here the CDR3 DNA reads TGCGCCAGCAGCCAAGCTTGGTCAGGTACCGGGGAGCTGTTTTTT. It translates to CASSQAWSGTGELFF.

The V call is TRBV4-1, the J call TRBJ2-5; the D is unclear. CDR3 size: 15 residues. The V and J ends lost 1 base and 1 base respectively, with 10 bases between them. Germline loops: CDR1 MGHRA, CDR2 YSYEKL. Written as DNA, the CDR3 is TGCGCCAGCAGCCAAGGGCTGGCCGGCCAAGAGACCCAGTACTTC. It is translated as CASSQGLAGQETQYF.